A single sample gave rise to the 8 T cell receptor beta chains below, sequenced in a study of T cells in Graves' hyperthyroidism and ophthalmopathy. RNA transcripts served as the template for amplifying TCR beta CDR3 regions. The HTBI set primed first-round TCR CDR3 RT-PCR. TCRdb called the multiplex PCR reads again in MiXCR, with one record for every CDR3 protein. The repertoire holds hundreds of thousands of distinct CDR3 sequences, approximately 15% seen once, with less than 3.5% in the top ten. Sequencing was carried out using blood. The source is a woman between 40 and 55 years old with Graves' ophthalmopathy.

The genes are TRBV5-4 and TRBJ2-3; tentatively, D is TRBD1 (6 bases). V was clipped by 10 bases and J by 3 bases, with 12 bases between them. The CDR3 is 12 amino acids. Germline V gene sequence: CDR1 SGHNT, CDR2 YYREEE (reference sequence). The CDR3 loop reads CALSQGTDTQYF. The CDR3 region has the DNA TGTGCCCTCAGCCAGGGGACAGATACGCAGTATTTT.

The V gene is TRBV19, the J gene TRBJ2-7; D perhaps matches TRBD2 (6 bases). This CDR3 contains 14 residues. Germline loops: CDR1 LNHDA, CDR2 SQIVND (reference sequence). The V and J ends lost 3 bases and 3 bases respectively, with 12 bases between them. In DNA form, the CDR3 reads TGTGCCAGTAGTATTAACACGGGAGACTACGAGCAGTACTTC. Its translation: CASSINTGDYEQYF.

This clonotype was recorded a few times. The V gene is TRBV5-1, the J gene TRBJ1-6, with a possible D match to TRBD1 (5 bases). CDR3 length: 17 amino acids. Germline loops: CDR1 SGHRS, CDR2 YFSETQ. V lost 3 bases to trimming and J lost 10 bases, with 23 bases between them. The CDR3 is CASSSAEFGASRSPLHF. DNA for the CDR3: TGCGCCAGCAGCTCGGCGGAGTTCGGGGCCTCGCGATCACCCCTCCACTTT.

This clonotype came up a few times. This chain connects TRBV4-2 to TRBJ2-5; tentatively, D is TRBD1 (5 bases). V shed 1 base and J shed 0 bases, with 9 bases lying between them. Per the germline V gene, CDR1 is LGHNA and CDR2 is YNFKEQ. This CDR3 region has 15 residues. CDR3 DNA sequence: TGTGCCAGCAGCCAAGGGAAGGGGTACCAAGAGACCCAGTACTTC. Translating gives CASSQGKGYQETQYF.

In its sample, this clonotype was seen many times. V and J are TRBV11-2 and TRBJ2-5; TRBD2 aligns across 11 bases. CDR3 length equals 15 residues. The trim removed 5 bases at V and 2 bases at J, leaving 4 bases unmatched. Germline V gene sequence: CDR1 SGHAT, CDR2 FQNNGV. CDR3 in DNA: TGTGCCAGCAGCCGTAGCGGGGGGGCTCAAGAGACCCAGTACTTC. Its translation is CASSRSGGAQETQYF.

This clonotype came up many times. The genes are TRBV30 and TRBJ2-1; TRBD2 aligns across 8 bases. The germline V gene encodes CDR1 GTSNPN and CDR2 SVGIG (reference sequence). The CDR3 contains 13 residues. V lost 8 bases and J lost 3; bases outside the gene matches: 6. This CDR3 reads CASSGVLYNEQFF. The CDR3 nucleotides read TGTGCCAGTAGCGGGGTACTCTACAATGAGCAGTTCTTC.

Ten or more counts support this clonotype. The chain recombines TRBV28 with TRBJ2-7; TRBD2 matches 12 bases. Germline CDR1 MDHEN, CDR2 SYDVKM. The CDR3 covers 14 residues. The ends lost 5 bases at V and 6 bases at J; junction bases unmatched: 5. CDR3 loop: CASSGLAGRGEQYF. The CDR3 DNA follows: TGTGCCAGCAGTGGACTAGCGGGAAGGGGCGAGCAGTACTTC.

The chain links TRBV2 to TRBJ2-3; D is undetermined. Germline-derived CDR1 and CDR2 are SNHLY and FYNNEI. This CDR3 has 15 residues. V was cut by 1 base and J by 1 base, with 9 bases left in between. Here the CDR3 reads CASSEVPVGTDTQYF. The CDR3 DNA follows: TGTGCCAGCAGTGAAGTACCGGTAGGCACAGATACGCAGTATTTT.